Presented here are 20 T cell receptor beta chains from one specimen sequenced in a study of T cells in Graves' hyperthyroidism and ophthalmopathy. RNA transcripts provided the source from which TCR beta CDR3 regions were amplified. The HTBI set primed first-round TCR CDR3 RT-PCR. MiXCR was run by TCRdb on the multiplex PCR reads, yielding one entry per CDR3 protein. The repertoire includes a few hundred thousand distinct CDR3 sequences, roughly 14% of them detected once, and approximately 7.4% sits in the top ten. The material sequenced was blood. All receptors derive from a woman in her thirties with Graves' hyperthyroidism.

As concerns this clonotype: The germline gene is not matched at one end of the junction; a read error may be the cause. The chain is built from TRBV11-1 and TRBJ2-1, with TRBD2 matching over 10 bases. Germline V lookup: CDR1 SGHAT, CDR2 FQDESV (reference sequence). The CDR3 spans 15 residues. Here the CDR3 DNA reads TGTGCCAGCGGCTTGGGGGCTAGCGGGAGAGATGAGCAGTTCTTC. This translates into CASGLGASGRDEQFF.

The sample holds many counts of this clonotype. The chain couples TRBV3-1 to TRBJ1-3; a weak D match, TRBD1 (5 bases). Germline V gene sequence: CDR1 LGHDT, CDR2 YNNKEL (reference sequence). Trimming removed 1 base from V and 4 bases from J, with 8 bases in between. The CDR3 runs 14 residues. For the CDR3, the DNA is TGTGCCAGCAGCCAAGCTGGGACCGGAAACACCATATATTTT. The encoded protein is CASSQAGTGNTIYF.

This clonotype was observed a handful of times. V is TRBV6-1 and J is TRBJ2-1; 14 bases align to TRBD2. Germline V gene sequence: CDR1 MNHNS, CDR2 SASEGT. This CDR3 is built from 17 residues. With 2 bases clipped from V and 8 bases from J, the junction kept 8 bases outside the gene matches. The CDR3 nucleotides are TGTGCCAGCAGTGAATACTCGGGGACTAGCGGGAGTTATGAGCAGTTCTTC. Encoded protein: CASSEYSGTSGSYEQFF.

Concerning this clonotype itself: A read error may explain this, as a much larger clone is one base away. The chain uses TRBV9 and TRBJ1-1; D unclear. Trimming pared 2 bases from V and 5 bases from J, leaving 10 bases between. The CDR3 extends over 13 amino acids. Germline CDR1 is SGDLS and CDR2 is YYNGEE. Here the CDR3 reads CASSVYSGTEAFF. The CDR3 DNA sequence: TGTGCCAGCAGCGTTTACAGTGGAACTGAAGCTTTCTTT. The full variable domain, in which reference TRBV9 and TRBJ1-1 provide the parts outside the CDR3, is DSGVTQTPKHLITATGQRVTLRCSPRSGDLSVYWYQQSLDQGLQFLIQYYNGEERAKGNILERFSAQQFPDLHSELNLSSLELGDSALYFCASSVYSGTEAFFGQGTRLTVV.

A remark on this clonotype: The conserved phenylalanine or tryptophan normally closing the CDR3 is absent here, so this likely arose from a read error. CDR3 loop: CASSYQGAGNYEQYL. The CDR3 coding sequence is TGTGCCAGCAGTTATCAAGGGGCAGGTAACTACGAGCAGTACCTC. The chain links TRBV6-9 to TRBJ2-7; D is possibly TRBD1 (5 bases). V was clipped by 2 bases and J by 3 bases, with 14 bases between them. The germline V gene encodes CDR1 MNHGY and CDR2 SVAAGI. The CDR3 spans 15 residues.

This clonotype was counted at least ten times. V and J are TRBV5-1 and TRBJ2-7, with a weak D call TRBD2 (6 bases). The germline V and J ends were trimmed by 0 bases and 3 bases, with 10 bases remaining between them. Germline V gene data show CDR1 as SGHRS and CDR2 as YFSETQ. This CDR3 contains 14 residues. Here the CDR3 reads CASSLGSGYYEQYF. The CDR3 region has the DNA TGCGCCAGCAGCTTGGGTAGCGGATACTACGAGCAGTACTTC.

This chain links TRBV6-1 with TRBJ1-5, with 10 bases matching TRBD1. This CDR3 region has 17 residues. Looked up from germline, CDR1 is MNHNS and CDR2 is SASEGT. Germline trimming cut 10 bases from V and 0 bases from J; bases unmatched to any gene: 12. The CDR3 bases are TGTGCCATATCTACTGGACAGGGGGAGATTAGCAATCAGCCCCAGCATTTT. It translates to CAISTGQGEISNQPQHF.

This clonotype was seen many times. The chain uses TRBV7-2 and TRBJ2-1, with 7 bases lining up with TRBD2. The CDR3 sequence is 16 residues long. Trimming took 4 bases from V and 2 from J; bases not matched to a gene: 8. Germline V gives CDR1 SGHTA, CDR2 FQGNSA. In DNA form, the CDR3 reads TGTGCCAGCAGCTCCCTAGCGGCCATAGCCTACAATGAGCAGTTCTTC. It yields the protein CASSSLAAIAYNEQFF.

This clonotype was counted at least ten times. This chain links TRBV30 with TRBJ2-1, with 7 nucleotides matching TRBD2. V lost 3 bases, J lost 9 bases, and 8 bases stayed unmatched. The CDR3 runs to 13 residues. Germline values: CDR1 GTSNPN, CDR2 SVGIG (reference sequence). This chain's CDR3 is CAWRGREFTEQFF. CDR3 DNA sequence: TGTGCCTGGAGAGGGCGGGAGTTTACTGAGCAGTTCTTC. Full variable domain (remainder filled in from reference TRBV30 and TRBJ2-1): SQTIHQWPATLVQPVGSPLSLECTVEGTSNPNLYWYRQAAGRGLQLLFYSVGIGQISSEVPQNLSASRPQDRQFILSSKKLLLSDSGFYLCAWRGREFTEQFFGPGTRLTVL.

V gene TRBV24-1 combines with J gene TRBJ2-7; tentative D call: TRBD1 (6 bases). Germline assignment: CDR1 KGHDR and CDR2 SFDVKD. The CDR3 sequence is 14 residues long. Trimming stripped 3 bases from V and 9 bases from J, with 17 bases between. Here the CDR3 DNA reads TGTGCCACCAGTGATCCCGGACAGCTACGAGGGCAGTACTTC. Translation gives CATSDPGQLRGQYF.

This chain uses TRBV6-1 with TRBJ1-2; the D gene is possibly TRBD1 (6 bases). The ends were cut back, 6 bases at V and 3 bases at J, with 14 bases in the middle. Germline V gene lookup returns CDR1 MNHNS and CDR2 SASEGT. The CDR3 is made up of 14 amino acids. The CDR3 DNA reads TGTGCCAGCAGATCAACGACAGGCCACTATGGCTACACCTTC. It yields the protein CASRSTTGHYGYTF.

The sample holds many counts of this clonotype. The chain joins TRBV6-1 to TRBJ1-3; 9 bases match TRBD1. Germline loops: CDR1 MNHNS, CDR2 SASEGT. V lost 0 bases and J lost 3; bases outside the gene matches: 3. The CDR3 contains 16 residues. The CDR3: CASSEAGTGHGNTIYF. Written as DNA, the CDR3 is TGTGCCAGCAGTGAAGCGGGGACAGGGCATGGAAACACCATATATTTT.

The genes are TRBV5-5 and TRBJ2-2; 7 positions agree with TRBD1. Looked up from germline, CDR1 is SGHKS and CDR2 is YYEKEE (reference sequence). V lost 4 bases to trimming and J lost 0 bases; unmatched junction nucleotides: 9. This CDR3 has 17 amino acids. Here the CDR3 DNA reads TGTGCCAGCAGCCAGACGGGACAGTACGCGAACACCGGGGAGCTGTTTTTT. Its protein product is CASSQTGQYANTGELFF.

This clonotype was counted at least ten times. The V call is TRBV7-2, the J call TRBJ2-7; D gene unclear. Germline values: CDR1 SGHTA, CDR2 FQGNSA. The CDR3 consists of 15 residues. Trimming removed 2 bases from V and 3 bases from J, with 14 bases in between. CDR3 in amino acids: CASSLFDGEIYEQYF. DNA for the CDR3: TGTGCCAGCAGCTTATTCGATGGCGAGATCTACGAGCAGTACTTC.

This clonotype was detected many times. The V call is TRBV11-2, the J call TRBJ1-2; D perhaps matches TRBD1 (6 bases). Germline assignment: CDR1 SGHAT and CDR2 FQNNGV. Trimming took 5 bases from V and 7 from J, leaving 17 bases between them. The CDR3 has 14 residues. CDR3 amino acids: CASSPQGLGGGYTF. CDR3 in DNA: TGTGCCAGCAGCCCCCAGGGGCTCGGAGGTGGCTACACCTTC.

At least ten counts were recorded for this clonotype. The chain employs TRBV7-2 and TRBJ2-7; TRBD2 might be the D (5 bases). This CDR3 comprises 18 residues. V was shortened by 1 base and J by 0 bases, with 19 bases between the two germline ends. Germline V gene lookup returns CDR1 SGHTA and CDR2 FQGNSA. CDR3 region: CASSLGFGGRANSYEQYF. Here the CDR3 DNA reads TGTGCCAGCAGCTTAGGATTTGGTGGGCGGGCTAACTCCTACGAGCAGTACTTC.

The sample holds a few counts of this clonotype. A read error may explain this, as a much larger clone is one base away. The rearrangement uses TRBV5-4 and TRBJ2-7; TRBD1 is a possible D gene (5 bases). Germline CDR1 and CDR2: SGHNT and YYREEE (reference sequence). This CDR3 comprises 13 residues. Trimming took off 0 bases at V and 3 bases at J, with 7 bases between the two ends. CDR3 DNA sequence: TGTGCCAGCAGCTTGGGACAGCTCTACGAGCAGTACTTC. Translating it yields CASSLGQLYEQYF.

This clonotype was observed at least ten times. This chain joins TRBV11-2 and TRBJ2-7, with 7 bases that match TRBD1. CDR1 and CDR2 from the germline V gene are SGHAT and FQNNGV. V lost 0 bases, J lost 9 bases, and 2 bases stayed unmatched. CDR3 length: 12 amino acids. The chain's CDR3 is CASSLEGGGQYF. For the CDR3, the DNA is TGTGCCAGCAGCTTAGAAGGGGGCGGGCAGTACTTC.

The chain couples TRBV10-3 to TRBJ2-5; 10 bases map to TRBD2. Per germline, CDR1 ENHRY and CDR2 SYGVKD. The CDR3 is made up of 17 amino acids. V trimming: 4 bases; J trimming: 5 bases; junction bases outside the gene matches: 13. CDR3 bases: TGTGCCATCAGTGTAGGACTAGCGGTCAGAGAGGTGGAGACCCAGTACTTC. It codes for CAISVGLAVREVETQYF.

In DNA, the CDR3 is TGTGCCAGCAGTTACGGGACTAGCGGGGTTGGGAGCACAGATACGCAGTATTTT. This codes for CASSYGTSGVGSTDTQYF. The V gene is TRBV6-5, the J gene TRBJ2-3; 13 nucleotides agree with TRBD2. Germline V lookup: CDR1 MNHEY, CDR2 SVGAGI. The CDR3 loop spans 18 amino acids. V lost 2 bases to trimming and J lost 0 bases; unmatched junction nucleotides: 5.